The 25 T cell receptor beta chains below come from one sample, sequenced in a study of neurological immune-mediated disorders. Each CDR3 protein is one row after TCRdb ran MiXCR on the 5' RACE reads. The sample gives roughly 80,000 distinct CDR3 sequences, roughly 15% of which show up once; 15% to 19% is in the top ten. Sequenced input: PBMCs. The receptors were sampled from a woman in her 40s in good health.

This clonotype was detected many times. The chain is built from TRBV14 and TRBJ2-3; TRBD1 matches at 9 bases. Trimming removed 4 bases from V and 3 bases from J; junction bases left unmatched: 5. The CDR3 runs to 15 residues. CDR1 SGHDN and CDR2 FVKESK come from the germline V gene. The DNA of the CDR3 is TGTGCCAGCAGCCCCCGGGACAGGGCGACAGATACGCAGTATTTT. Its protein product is CASSPRDRATDTQYF.

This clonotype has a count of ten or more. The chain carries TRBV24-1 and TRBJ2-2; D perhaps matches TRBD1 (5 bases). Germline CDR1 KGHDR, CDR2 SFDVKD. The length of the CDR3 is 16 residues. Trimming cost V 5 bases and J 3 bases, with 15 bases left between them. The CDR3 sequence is CATSGPLGRDTGELFF. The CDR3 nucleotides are TGTGCCACCAGTGGCCCCTTGGGGCGAGACACCGGGGAGCTGTTTTTT.

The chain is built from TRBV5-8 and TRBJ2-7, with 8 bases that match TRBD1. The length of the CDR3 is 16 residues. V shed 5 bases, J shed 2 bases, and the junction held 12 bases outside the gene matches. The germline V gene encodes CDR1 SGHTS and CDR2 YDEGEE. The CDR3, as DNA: TGTGCCAGCAGTGCGGGTCCGGGACAGGATCCCTACGAGCAGTACTTC. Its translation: CASSAGPGQDPYEQYF. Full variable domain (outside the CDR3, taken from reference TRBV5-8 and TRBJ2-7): EAGVTQSPTHLIKTRGQQATLRCSPISGHTSVYWYQQALGLGLQFLLWYDEGEERNRGNFPPRFSGRQFPNYSSELNVNALELEDSALYLCASSAGPGQDPYEQYFGPGTRLTVT.

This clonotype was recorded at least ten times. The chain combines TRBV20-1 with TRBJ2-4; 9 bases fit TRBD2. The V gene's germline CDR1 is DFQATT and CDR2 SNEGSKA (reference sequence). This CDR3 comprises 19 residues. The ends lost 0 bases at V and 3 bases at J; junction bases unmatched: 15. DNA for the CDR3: TGCAGTGCTAGAGATCCTGAGGGCGGGGGGGCTGTGGGCAAAAACATTCAGTACTTC. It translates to CSARDPEGGGAVGKNIQYF.

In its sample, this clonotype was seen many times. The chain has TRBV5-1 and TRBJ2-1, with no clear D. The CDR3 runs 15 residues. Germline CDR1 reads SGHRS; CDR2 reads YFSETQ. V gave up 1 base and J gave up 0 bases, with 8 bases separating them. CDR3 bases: TGCGCCAGCAGCTTGTTGGAATACTCCTACAATGAGCAGTTCTTC. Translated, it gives CASSLLEYSYNEQFF.

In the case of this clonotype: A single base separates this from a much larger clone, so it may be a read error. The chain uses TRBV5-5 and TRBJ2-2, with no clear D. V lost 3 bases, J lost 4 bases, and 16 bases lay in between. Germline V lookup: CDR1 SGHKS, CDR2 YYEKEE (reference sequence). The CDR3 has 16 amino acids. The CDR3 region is CASSSYGPVGTGELFF. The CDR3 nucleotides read TGTGCCAGCAGCTCGTATGGGCCGGTCGGCACCGGGGAGCTGTTTTTT.

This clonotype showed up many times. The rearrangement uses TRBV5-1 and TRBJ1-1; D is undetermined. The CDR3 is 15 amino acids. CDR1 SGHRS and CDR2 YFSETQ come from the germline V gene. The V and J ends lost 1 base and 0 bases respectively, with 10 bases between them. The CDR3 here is CASSLMSGVNTEAFF. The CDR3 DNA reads TGCGCCAGCAGCTTGATGAGCGGGGTGAACACTGAAGCTTTCTTT.

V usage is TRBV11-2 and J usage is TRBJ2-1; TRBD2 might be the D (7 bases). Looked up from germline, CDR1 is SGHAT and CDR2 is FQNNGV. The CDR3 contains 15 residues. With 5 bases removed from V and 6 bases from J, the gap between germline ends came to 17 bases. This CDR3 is CASSPEGEGGNEQFF. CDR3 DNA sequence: TGTGCCAGCAGCCCAGAGGGGGAGGGAGGCAATGAGCAGTTCTTC.

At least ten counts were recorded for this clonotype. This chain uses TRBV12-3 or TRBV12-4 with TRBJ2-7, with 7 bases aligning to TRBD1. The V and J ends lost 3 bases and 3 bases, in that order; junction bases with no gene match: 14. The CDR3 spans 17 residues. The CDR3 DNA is TGTGCCAGCAGTTTGACCCGGTTGACAGGGCTATTCTACGAGCAGTACGTC. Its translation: CASSLTRLTGLFYEQYV.

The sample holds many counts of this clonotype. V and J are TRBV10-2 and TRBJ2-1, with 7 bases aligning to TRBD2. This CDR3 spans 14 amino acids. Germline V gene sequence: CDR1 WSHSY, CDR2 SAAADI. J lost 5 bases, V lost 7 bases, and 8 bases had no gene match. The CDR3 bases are TGCGCCAGCATAGACGGGGGGACGCACAATGAGCAGTTCTTC. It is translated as CASIDGGTHNEQFF.

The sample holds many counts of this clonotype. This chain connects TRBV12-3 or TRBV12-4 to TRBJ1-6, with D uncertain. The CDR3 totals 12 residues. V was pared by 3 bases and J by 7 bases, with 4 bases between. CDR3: CASSFLNSPLHF. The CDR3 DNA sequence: TGTGCCAGCAGTTTCCTGAATTCACCCCTCCACTTT.

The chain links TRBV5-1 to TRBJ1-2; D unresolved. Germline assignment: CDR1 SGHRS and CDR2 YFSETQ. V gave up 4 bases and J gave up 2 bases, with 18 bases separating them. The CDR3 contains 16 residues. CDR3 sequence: CASSPAQDALNYGYTF. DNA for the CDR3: TGCGCCAGCAGCCCAGCGCAGGACGCCTTGAACTATGGCTACACCTTC.

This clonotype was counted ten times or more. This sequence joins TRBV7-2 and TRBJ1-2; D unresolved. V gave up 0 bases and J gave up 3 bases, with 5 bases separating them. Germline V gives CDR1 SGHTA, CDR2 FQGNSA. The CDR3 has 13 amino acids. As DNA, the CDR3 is TGTGCCAGCAGCTTAGCGGGCCACTATGGCTACACCTTC. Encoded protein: CASSLAGHYGYTF.

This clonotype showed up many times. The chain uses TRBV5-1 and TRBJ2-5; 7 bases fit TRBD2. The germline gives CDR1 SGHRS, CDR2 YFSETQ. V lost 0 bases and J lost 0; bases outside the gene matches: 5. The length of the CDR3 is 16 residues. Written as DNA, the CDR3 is TGCGCCAGCAGCTTGGCCGGGGGGAGCAACCAAGAGACCCAGTACTTC. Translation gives CASSLAGGSNQETQYF.

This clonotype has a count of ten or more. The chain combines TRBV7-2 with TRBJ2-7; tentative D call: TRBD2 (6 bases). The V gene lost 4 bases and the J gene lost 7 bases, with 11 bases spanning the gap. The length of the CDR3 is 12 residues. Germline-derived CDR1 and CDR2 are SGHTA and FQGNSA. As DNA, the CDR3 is TGTGCCAGCAGCTCCCCGGGGAGGGAGCAGTACTTC. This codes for CASSSPGREQYF.

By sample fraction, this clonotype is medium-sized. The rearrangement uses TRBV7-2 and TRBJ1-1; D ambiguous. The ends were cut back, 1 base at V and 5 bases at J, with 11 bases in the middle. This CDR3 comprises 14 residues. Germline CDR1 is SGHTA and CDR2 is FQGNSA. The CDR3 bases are TGTGCCAGCAGCTTAGGTCAGGAGAAAACTGAAGCTTTCTTT. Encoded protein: CASSLGQEKTEAFF.

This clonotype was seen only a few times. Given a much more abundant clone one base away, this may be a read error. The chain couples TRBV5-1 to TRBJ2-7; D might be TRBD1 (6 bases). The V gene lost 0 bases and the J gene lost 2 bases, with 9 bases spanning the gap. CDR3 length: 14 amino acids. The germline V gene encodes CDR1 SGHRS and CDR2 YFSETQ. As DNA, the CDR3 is TGCGCCAGCAGCTTGGGAAAGGGGGCCTACGAGCAGTACTTC. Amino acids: CASSLGKGAYEQYF.

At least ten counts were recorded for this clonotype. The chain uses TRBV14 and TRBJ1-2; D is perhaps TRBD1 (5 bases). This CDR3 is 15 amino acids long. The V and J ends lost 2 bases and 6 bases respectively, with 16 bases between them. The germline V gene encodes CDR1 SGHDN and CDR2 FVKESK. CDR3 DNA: TGTGCCAGCAGCCAACACGTCGGGGACGGGAATGGCTACACCTTC. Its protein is CASSQHVGDGNGYTF.

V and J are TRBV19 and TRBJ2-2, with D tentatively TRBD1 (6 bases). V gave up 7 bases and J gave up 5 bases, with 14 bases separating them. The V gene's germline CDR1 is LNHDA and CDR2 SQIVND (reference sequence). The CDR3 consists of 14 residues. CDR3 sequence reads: CASTQGYETGELFF. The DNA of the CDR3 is TGTGCCAGTACTCAGGGGTATGAAACCGGGGAGCTGTTTTTT.

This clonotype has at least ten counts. As DNA, the CDR3 is TGTGCCAGCAGTGAAGTGGGGAAAGGAACCCAGTACTTC. Its protein product is CASSEVGKGTQYF. The chain joins TRBV6-1 to TRBJ2-5, with no clear D. V lost 1 base, J lost 8 bases, and 11 bases lay in between. CDR3 size: 13 residues. The germline V gene has CDR1 MNHNS and CDR2 SASEGT.

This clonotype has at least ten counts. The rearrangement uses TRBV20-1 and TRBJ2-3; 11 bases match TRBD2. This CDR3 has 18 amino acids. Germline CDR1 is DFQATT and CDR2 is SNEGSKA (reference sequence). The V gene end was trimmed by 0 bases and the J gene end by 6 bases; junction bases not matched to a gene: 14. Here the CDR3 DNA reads TGCAGTGCTAGAGATCCCTTAGCGGGGGGGATCGATCAGGATACGCAGTATTTT. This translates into CSARDPLAGGIDQDTQYF.

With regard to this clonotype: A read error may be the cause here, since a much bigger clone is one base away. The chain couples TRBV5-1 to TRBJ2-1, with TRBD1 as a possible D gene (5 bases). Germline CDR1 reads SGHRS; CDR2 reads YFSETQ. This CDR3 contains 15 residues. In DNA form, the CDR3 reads TGCACCAGCAGCTTGGATGGGCAGGGTTACAATGAGCAGTTCTTC. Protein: CTSSLDGQGYNEQFF. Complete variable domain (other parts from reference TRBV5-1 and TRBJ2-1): KAGVTQTPRYLIKTRGQQVTLSCSPISGHRSVSWYQQTPGQGLQFLFEYFSETQRNKGNFPGRFSGRQFSNSRSEMNVSTLELGDSALYLCTSSLDGQGYNEQFFGPGTRLTVL.

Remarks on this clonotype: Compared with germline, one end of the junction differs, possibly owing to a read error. The CDR3 DNA sequence: TGTGACAGCTCACCGGTAAAAAGAGATACGCAGTATTTC. This encodes CDSSPVKRDTQYF. The chain combines TRBV18 with TRBJ2-3; D ambiguous. Germline CDR1 and CDR2: KGHSH and LQKENI. The CDR3 has 13 amino acids.

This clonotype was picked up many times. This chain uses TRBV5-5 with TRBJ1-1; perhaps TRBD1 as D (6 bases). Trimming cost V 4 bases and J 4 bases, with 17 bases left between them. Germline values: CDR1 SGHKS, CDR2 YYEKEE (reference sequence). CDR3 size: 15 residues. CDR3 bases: TGTGCCAGCAGCCCTGGGGGGGGCCGAAGCACTGAAGCTTTCTTT. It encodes CASSPGGGRSTEAFF.

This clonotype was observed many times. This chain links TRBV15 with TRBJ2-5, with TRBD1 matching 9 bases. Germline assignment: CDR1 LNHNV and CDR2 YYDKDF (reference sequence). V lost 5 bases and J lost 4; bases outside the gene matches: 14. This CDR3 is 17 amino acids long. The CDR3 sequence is CATSGDRARDGPETQYF. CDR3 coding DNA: TGTGCCACCAGCGGGGACAGGGCGAGGGACGGTCCAGAGACCCAGTACTTC.